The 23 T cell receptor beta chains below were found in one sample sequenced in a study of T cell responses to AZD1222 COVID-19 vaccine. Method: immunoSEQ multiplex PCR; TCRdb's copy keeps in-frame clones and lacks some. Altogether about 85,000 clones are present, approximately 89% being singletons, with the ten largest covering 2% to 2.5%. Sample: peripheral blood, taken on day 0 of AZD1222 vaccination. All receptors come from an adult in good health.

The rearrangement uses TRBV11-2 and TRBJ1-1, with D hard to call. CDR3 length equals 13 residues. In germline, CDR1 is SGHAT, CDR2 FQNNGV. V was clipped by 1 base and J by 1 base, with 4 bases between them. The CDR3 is CASSLGSNTEAFF. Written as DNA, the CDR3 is TGTGCCAGCAGCTTAGGGTCGAACACTGAAGCTTTCTTT. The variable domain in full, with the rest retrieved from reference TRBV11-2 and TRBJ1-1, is EAGVAQSPRYKIIEKRQSVAFWCNPISGHATLYWYQQILGQGPKLLIQFQNNGVVDDSQLPKDRFSAERLKGVDSTLKIQPAKLEDSAVYLCASSLGSNTEAFFGQGTRLTVV.

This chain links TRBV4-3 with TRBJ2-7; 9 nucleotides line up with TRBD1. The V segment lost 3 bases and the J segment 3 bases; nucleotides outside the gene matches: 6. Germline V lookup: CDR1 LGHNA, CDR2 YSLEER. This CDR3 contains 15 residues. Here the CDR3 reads CASSQTRTGDYEQYF. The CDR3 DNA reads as TGCGCCAGCAGCCAGACTAGGACAGGGGACTACGAGCAGTACTTC.

The chain's CDR3 is CASSIVGSYAGELFF. The CDR3 DNA reads TGTGCCAGTAGTATCGTAGGCAGCTACGCCGGGGAGCTGTTTTTT. The chain is built from TRBV19 and TRBJ2-2; no definite D call. V was shortened by 3 bases and J by 6 bases, with 14 bases between the two germline ends. CDR3 length: 15 residues. CDR1 is LNHDA and CDR2 is SQIVND in the germline V gene (reference sequence).

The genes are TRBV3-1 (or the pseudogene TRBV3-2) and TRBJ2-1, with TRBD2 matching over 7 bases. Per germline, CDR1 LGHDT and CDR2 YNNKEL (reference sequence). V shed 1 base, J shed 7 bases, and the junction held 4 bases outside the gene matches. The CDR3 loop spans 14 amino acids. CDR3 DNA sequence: TGTGCCAGCAGCCAAGGAAGGACTAGAAATGAGCAGTTCTTC. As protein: CASSQGRTRNEQFF.

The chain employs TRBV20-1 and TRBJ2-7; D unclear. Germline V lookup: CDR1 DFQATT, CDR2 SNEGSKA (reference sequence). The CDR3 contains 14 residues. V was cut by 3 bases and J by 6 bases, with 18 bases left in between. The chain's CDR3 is CSASPPGRLGEQYF. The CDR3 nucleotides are TGCAGTGCTAGTCCCCCCGGCAGATTGGGCGAGCAGTACTTC.

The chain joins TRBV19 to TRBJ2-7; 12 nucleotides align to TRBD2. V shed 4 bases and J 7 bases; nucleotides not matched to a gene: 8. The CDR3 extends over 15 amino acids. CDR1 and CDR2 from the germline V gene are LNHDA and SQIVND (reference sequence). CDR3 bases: TGTGCCAGTAGTAGGACTAGCGGGGACCGTTGGGAGCAGTACTTC. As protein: CASSRTSGDRWEQYF.

CDR3 DNA sequence: TGTGCCAGCAGCGTAGAGGGATATGAGCAGTTCTTC. Its translation is CASSVEGYEQFF. V gene TRBV9 combines with J gene TRBJ2-1; D gene uncertain. V was shortened by 0 bases and J by 8 bases, with 6 bases between the two germline ends. CDR3 length: 12 residues. Germline V gene sequence: CDR1 SGDLS, CDR2 YYNGEE.

CDR3 coding DNA: TGTGCCAGCAGCTCCCGGACAGGTTTGAGCACAGATACGCAGTATTTT. This gives the protein CASSSRTGLSTDTQYF. J is TRBJ2-3 and V is TRBV7-9, with TRBD1 matching over 7 bases. Trimming took 4 bases from V and 0 from J; bases not matched to a gene: 7. Germline loops: CDR1 SEHNR, CDR2 FQNEAQ (reference sequence). The CDR3 is made up of 16 amino acids.

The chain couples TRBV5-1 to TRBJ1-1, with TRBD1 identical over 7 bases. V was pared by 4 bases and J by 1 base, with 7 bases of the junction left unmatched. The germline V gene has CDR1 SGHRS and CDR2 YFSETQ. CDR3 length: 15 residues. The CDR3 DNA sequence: TGCGCCAGCAGCGCCCGACAGGGCAGGAACACTGAAGCTTTCTTT. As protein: CASSARQGRNTEAFF.

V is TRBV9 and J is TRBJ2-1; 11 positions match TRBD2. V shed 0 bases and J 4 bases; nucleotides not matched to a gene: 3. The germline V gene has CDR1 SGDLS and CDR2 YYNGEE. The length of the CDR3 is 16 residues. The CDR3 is CASSVAASGRYNEQFF. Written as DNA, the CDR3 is TGTGCCAGCAGCGTAGCTGCTAGCGGGAGGTACAATGAGCAGTTCTTC.

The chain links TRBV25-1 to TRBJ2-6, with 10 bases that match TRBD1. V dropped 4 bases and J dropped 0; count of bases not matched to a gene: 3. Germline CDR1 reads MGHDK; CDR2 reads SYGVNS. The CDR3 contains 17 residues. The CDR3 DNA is TGTGCCAGCAGTGGGGACAGGGGTTACTCTGGGGCCAACGTCCTGACTTTC. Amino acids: CASSGDRGYSGANVLTF. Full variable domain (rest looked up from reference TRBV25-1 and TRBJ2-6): EADIYQTPRYLVIGTGKKITLECSQTMGHDKMYWYQQDPGMELHLIHYSYGVNSTEKGDLSSESTVSRIRTEHFPLTLESARPSHTSQYLCASSGDRGYSGANVLTFGAGSRLTVL.

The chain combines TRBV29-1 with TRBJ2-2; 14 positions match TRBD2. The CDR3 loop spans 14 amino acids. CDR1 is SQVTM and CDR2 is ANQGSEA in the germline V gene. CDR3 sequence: CSGTSGSNTGELFF. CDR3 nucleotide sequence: TGCAGTGGGACTAGCGGGAGTAACACCGGGGAGCTGTTTTTT.

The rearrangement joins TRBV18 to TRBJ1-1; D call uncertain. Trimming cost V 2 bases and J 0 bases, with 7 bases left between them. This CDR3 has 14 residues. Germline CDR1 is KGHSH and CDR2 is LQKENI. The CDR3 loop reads CASSPYGMNTEAFF. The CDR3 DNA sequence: TGTGCCAGCTCACCATACGGAATGAACACTGAAGCTTTCTTT.

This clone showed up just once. CDR3 sequence: CASSLPRPRKDTQYF. The CDR3 DNA follows: TGTGCCAGCAGTCTTCCTCGCCCGCGTAAGGATACGCAGTATTTT. The chain joins TRBV27 to TRBJ2-3, with no clear D. The germline V and J ends were trimmed by 5 bases and 6 bases, with 18 bases remaining between them. CDR1 is MNHEY, CDR2 SMNVEV, per germline (reference sequence). The CDR3 is made up of 15 amino acids.

Here the CDR3 reads CASSPRGRKNYGYTF. CDR3 bases: TGTGCCAGCTCACCACGGGGCAGAAAGAACTATGGCTACACCTTC. The chain links TRBV18 to TRBJ1-2; a weak D match, TRBD1 (5 bases). V lost 1 base and J 2 bases, leaving 11 bases between the germline ends. The CDR3 extends over 15 amino acids. The germline V gene encodes CDR1 KGHSH and CDR2 LQKENI.

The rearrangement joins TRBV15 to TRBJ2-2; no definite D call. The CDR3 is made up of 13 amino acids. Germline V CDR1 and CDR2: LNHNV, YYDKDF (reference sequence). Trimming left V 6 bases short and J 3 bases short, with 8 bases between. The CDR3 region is CATSVDYTGELFF. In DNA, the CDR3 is TGTGCCACCAGTGTTGACTACACCGGGGAGCTGTTTTTT. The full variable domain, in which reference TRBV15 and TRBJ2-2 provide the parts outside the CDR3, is DAMVIQNPRYQVTQFGKPVTLSCSQTLNHNVMYWYQQKSSQAPKLLFHYYDKDFNNEADTPDNFQSRRPNTSFCFLDIRSPGLGDTAMYLCATSVDYTGELFFGEGSRLTVL.

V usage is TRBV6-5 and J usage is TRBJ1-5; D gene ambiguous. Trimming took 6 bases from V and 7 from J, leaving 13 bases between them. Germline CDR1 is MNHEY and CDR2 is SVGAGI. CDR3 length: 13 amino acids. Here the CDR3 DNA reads TGTGCCAGCAGCGACGGGTCCGGGCAGCCCCAGCATTTT. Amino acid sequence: CASSDGSGQPQHF.

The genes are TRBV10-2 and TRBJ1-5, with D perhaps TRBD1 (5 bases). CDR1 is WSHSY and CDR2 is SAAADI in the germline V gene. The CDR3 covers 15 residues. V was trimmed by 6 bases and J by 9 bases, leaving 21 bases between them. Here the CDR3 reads CASSAIGGGVGPQHF. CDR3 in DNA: TGCGCCAGCAGCGCGATTGGGGGAGGGGTGGGGCCCCAGCATTTT.

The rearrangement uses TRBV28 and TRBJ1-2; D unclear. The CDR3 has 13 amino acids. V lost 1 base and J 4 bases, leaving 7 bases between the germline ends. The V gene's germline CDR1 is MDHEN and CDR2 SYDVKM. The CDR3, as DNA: TGTGCCAGCAGTTTATCTACAGCCTATGGCTACACCTTC. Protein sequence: CASSLSTAYGYTF.

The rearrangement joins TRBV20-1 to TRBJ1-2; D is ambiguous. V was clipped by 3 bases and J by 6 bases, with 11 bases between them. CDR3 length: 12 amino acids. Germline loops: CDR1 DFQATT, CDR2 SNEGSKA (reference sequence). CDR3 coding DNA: TGCAGTGCTAGTGAATACAGTAATGGCTACACCTTC. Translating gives CSASEYSNGYTF.

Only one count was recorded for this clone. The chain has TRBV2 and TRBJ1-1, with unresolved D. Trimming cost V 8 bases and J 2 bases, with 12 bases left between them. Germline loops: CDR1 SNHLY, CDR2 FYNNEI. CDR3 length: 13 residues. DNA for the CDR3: TGTGCCAGCGCGGCCCTCCCAAACACTGAAGCTTTCTTT. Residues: CASAALPNTEAFF.

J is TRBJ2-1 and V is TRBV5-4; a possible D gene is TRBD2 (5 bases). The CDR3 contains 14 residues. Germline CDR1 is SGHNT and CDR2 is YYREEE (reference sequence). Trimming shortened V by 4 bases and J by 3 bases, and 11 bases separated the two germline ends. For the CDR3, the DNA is TGTGCCAGCAGCACCCTAGGGAGCTACAATGAGCAGTTCTTC. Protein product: CASSTLGSYNEQFF.

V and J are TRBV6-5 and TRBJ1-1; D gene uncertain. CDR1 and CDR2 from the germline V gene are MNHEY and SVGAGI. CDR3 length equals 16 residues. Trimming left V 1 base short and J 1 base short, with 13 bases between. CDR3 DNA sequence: TGTGCCAGCAGTTACTTAACGTGGAAGGGGAACACTGAAGCTTTCTTT. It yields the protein CASSYLTWKGNTEAFF.